This TCR beta chain was sequenced for a study of blood T cell repertoires in COVID-19. Original handling: From reference gene primer amplification, estimates of nucleated cell counts were derived. Measured with immunoSEQ multiplex PCR; TCRdb has only the in-frame clones, and not every one. V, J and clone size reflect that table, while D and trimming were determined from the DNA. Of a few hundred thousand clones listed, around 83% were seen once; the top ten hold around 5.1%. The CDR3 is 15 residues long. CDR1 is SGHVS and CDR2 is FQNEAQ in the germline V gene. V lost 1 base and J 2 bases, leaving 12 bases between the germline ends.

The source is a woman in her 50s who had recovered from COVID-19. Specimen: PBMCs or T cells enriched from blood (not recorded which). This chain joins TRBV7-8 and TRBJ2-7; no definite D call. CDR3 coding DNA: TGTGCCAGCAGCTTAGAAGGCGGCGGCGCCTACGAGCAGTACTTC. Its translation: CASSLEGGGAYEQYF.